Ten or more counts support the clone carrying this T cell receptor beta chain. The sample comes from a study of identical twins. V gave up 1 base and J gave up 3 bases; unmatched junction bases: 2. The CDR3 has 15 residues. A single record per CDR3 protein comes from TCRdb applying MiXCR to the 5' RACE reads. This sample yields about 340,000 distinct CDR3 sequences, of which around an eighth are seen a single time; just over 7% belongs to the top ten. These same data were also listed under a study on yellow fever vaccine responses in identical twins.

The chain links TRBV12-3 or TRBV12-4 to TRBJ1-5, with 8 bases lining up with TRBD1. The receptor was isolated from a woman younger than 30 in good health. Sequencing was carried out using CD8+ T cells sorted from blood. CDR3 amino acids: CASSLGQGANQPQHF. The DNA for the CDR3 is TGTGCCAGCAGTTTAGGGCAGGGGGCCAATCAGCCCCAGCATTTT.